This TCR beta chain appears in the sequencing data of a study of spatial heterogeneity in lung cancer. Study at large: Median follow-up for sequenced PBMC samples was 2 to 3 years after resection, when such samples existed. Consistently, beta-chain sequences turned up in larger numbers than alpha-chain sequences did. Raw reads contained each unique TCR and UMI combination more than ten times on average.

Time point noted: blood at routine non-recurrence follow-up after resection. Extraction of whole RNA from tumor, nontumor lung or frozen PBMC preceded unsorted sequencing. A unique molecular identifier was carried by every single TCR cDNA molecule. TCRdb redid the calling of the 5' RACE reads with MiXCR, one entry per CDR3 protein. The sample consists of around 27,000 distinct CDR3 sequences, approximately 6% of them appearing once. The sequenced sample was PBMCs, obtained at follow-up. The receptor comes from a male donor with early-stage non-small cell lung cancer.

The CDR3, as DNA: TGTGCCAGCAGTAAGTCAGCGGGGAACAATGAGCAGTTCTTC. Protein: CASSKSAGNNEQFF. The chain uses TRBV6-5 and TRBJ2-1, with TRBD2 matching 7 bases. In germline, CDR1 is MNHEY, CDR2 SVGAGI. This CDR3 has 14 residues. Trimming at V came to 5 bases and at J to 5 bases, leaving 6 bases not matched to a gene.